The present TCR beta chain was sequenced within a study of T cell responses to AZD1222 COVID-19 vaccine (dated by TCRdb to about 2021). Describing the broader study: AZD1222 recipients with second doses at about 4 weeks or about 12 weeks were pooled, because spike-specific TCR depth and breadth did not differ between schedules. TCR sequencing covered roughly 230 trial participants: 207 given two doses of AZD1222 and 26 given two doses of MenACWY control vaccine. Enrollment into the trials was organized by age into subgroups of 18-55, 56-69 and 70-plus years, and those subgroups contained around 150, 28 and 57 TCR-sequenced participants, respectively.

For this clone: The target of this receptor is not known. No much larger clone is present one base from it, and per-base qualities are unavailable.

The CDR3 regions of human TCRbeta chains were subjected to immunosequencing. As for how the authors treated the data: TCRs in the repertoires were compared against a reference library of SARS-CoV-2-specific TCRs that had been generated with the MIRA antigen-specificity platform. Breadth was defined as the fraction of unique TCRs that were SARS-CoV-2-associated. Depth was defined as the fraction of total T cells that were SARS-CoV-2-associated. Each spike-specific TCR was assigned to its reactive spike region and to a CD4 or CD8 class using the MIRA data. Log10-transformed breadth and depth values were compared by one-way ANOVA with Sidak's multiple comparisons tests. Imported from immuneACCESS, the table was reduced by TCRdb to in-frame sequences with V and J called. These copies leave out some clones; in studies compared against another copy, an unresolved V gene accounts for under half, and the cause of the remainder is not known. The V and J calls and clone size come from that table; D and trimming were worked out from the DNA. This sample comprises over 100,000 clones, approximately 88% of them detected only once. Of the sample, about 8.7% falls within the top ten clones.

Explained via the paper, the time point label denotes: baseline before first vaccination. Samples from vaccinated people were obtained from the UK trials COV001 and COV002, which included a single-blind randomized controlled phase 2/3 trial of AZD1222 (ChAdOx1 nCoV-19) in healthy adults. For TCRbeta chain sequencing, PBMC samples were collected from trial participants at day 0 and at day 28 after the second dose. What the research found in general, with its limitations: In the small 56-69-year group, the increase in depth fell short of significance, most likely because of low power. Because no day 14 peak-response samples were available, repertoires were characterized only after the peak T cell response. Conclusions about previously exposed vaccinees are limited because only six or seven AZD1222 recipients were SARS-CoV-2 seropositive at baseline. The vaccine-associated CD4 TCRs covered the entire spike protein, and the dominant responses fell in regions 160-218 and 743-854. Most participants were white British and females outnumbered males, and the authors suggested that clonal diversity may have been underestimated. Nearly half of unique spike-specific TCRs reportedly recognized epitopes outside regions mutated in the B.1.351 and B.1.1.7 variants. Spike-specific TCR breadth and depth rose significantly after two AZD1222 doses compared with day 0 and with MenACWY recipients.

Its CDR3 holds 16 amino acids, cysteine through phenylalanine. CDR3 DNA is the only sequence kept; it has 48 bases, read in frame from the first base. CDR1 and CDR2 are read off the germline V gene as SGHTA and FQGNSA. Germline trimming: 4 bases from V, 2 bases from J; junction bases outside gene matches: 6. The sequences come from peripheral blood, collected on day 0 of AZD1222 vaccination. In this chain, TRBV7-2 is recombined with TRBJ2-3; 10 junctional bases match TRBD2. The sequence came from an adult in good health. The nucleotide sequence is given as TGTGCCAGCAGCTCTCCCGGGACTAGCGTCACAGATACGCAGTATTTT. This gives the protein CASSSPGTSVTDTQYF.